Presented here are 24 T cell receptor beta chains from one specimen sequenced in a study of STAT5B mutations in CD4+ large granular lymphocyte leukemia. Repertoires were generated with immunoSEQ multiplex PCR, while TCRdb's copy carries only in-frame clones and drops some. The sample lists about 45,000 clones, 70% to 90% occurring once. Sequencing was carried out using CD4+ T cells from blood buffy coats. These receptors all stem from a human donor in good health.

This rearrangement joins TRBV2 to TRBJ1-4; a possible D gene is TRBD1 (6 bases). From germline, CDR1 is SNHLY and CDR2 FYNNEI. The CDR3 extends over 17 amino acids. V was cut by 7 bases and J by 6 bases, with 24 bases left in between. As DNA, the CDR3 is TGTGCCAGCATCCGGAGAGGGGGATTTTCCAATTATGAAAAACTGTTTTTT. It yields the protein CASIRRGGFSNYEKLFF.

V gene TRBV6-1 combines with J gene TRBJ2-3; D is ambiguous. The CDR3 spans 13 residues. CDR1 MNHNS and CDR2 SASEGT come from the germline V gene. Deletions cut 7 bases from V and 3 bases from J, with 11 bases between. The CDR3 sequence is CASINGVTDTQYF. CDR3 DNA: TGTGCCAGCATAAACGGAGTAACAGATACGCAGTATTTT.

This sequence joins TRBV7-2 and TRBJ1-2, with D tentatively TRBD1 (5 bases). CDR1 SGHTA and CDR2 FQGNSA come from the germline V gene. V lost 3 bases, J lost 2 bases, and 19 bases lay in between. The CDR3 extends over 17 amino acids. Here the CDR3 reads CASSFPGGGRENYGYTF. In DNA, the CDR3 is TGTGCCAGCAGCTTCCCCGGGGGTGGCAGGGAGAACTATGGCTACACCTTC.

The rearrangement uses TRBV7-9 and TRBJ1-1, with a possible D match to TRBD1 (5 bases). Germline V lookup: CDR1 SEHNR, CDR2 FQNEAQ (reference sequence). The CDR3 is 11 residues long. V shed 5 bases and J shed 10 bases, with 11 bases lying between them. The CDR3 DNA reads TGTGCCAGCAGCGCGGGGACTAGAGCTTTCTTT. It codes for CASSAGTRAFF. Full variable domain (rest looked up from reference TRBV7-9 and TRBJ1-1): DTGVSQNPRHKITKRGQNVTFRCDPISEHNRLYWYRQTLGQGPEFLTYFQNEAQLEKSRLLSDRFSAERPKGSFSTLEIQRTEQGDSAMYLCASSAGTRAFFGQGTRLTVV.

The genes are TRBV19 and TRBJ2-5, with D perhaps matching TRBD1 (7 bases). Germline CDR1 and CDR2: LNHDA and SQIVND (reference sequence). CDR3 length equals 14 residues. Trimming removed 5 bases from V and 5 bases from J, with 15 bases in between. The CDR3 here is CASSPRTGGETQYF. The CDR3 DNA reads TGTGCCAGTAGTCCACGGACAGGAGGGGAGACCCAGTACTTC.

The chain's CDR3 is CASSSGPYEQYF. Written as DNA, the CDR3 is TGTGCCAGCAGTTCTGGGCCTTACGAGCAGTACTTC. The chain recombines TRBV28 with TRBJ2-7; D is ambiguous. CDR3 size: 12 residues. From germline, CDR1 is MDHEN and CDR2 SYDVKM. V was pared by 4 bases and J by 4 bases, with 8 bases between.

The V and J genes are TRBV19 and TRBJ1-2; TRBD1 matches at 7 bases. There are 13 residues in the CDR3. Germline lookup yields CDR1 LNHDA and CDR2 SQIVND (reference sequence). V lost 11 bases and J lost 2; bases outside the gene matches: 8. CDR3 sequence reads: CASSRDSNYGYTF. DNA for the CDR3: TGTGCCTCCAGTAGGGACAGCAACTATGGCTACACCTTC. The full variable domain, in which reference TRBV19 and TRBJ1-2 provide the parts outside the CDR3, is DGGITQSPKYLFRKEGQNVTLSCEQNLNHDAMYWYRQDPGQGLRLIYYSQIVNDFQKGDIAEGYSVSREKKESFPLTVTSAQKNPTAFYLCASSRDSNYGYTFGSGTRLTVV.

The chain couples TRBV11-2 to TRBJ2-7; no definite D call. V lost 6 bases to trimming and J lost 2 bases, with 14 bases between them. The CDR3 runs 14 residues. CDR1 and CDR2 (germline): SGHAT, FQNNGV. The CDR3 reads CASRLSGRPYEQYF. CDR3 in DNA: TGTGCCAGCAGATTATCAGGAAGACCCTACGAGCAGTACTTC.

The chain recombines TRBV19 with TRBJ1-2; D is ambiguous. Germline CDR1 and CDR2: LNHDA and SQIVND (reference sequence). The CDR3 consists of 12 residues. V lost 8 bases, J lost 8 bases, and 15 bases lay in between. This chain's CDR3 is CASWQATGGYTF. The DNA of the CDR3 is TGTGCCAGTTGGCAGGCGACGGGGGGCTACACCTTC.

V usage is TRBV18 and J usage is TRBJ1-4, with D hard to call. V was pared by 2 bases and J by 4 bases, with 14 bases between. Germline V gene lookup returns CDR1 KGHSH and CDR2 LQKENI. This CDR3 region has 16 residues. The CDR3 loop is CASSPTTPGLNEKLFF. Written as DNA, the CDR3 is TGTGCCAGCTCACCAACTACCCCCGGCCTTAATGAAAAACTGTTTTTT. The variable domain in full, completed from reference TRBV18 and TRBJ1-4, reads NAGVMQNPRHLVRRRGQEARLRCSPMKGHSHVYWYRQLPEEGLKFMVYLQKENIIDESGMPKERFSAEFPKEGPSILRIQQVVRGDSAAYFCASSPTTPGLNEKLFFGSGTQLSVL.

The genes are TRBV11-2 and TRBJ1-2; a possible D gene is TRBD1 (6 bases). V gave up 5 bases and J gave up 9 bases, with 16 bases separating them. The CDR3 runs to 13 residues. The germline CDR1 and CDR2 sequences are SGHAT and FQNNGV. The CDR3 loop is CASSPDRDTSYTF. DNA of the CDR3: TGTGCCAGCAGCCCAGACCGGGACACTAGCTACACCTTC.

This clone was seen once. The genes are TRBV25-1 and TRBJ2-7; TRBD1 is a possible D gene (6 bases). The V end lost 11 bases, the J end lost 3 bases, and 26 bases lay between the germline ends. The CDR3 consists of 16 residues. Germline values: CDR1 MGHDK, CDR2 SYGVNS. The CDR3 DNA is TGTGCCTCCGGGGTCTCAGGGGCCCCTGGGGGCTACGAGCAGTACTTC. Amino acids: CASGVSGAPGGYEQYF.

This clone appeared a few times. The rearrangement joins TRBV29-1 to TRBJ1-2; D not certain. V shed 7 bases and J shed 1 base, with 13 bases lying between them. The length of the CDR3 is 13 residues. The germline V gene encodes CDR1 SQVTM and CDR2 ANQGSEA. The CDR3 loop reads CSAGVQVNYGYTF. The DNA for the CDR3 is TGCAGCGCTGGTGTTCAGGTTAACTATGGCTACACCTTC.

The chain employs TRBV9 and TRBJ1-1, with 7 positions matching TRBD1. The CDR3 sequence is 18 residues long. The V gene's germline CDR1 is SGDLS and CDR2 YYNGEE. After removal of 0 bases from V and 1 base from J, the junction contained 12 bases not matched to a gene. CDR3 sequence (DNA): TGTGCCAGCAGCGTAGGCCCCGCTAGGGGGCGGGGGAACACTGAAGCTTTCTTT. Translation: CASSVGPARGRGNTEAFF.

This clone was counted between two and nine times. This chain connects TRBV6-1 to TRBJ2-7; 8 positions match TRBD1. The germline V gene has CDR1 MNHNS and CDR2 SASEGT. This CDR3 has 12 amino acids. V gave up 9 bases and J gave up 5 bases; unmatched junction bases: 6. The CDR3 region has the DNA TGTGCCAGTAGAAGACAGGGGAACGAGCAGTACTTC. Its translation: CASRRQGNEQYF.

The chain carries TRBV15 and TRBJ2-3, with D tentatively TRBD1 (6 bases). This CDR3 has 14 amino acids. V lost 1 base and J lost 2, with 7 bases in between. From germline, CDR1 is LNHNV and CDR2 YYDKDF (reference sequence). In DNA form, the CDR3 reads TGTGCCACCAGCAGAGGGACAGCCACAGATACGCAGTATTTT. Amino acids: CATSRGTATDTQYF.

The gene calls are TRBV10-3 and TRBJ1-2; D is ambiguous. The CDR3 length is 13 residues. The V end was cut by 4 bases, the J end by 11 bases, with 17 bases between. The germline V gene has CDR1 ENHRY and CDR2 SYGVKD. The chain's CDR3 is CAISGGLTQGYTF. The CDR3, as DNA: TGTGCCATCAGTGGAGGACTCACACAAGGGTACACCTTC.

The chain recombines TRBV27 with TRBJ2-3; no reliable D call. This CDR3 has 15 amino acids. The germline V and J ends were trimmed by 2 bases and 0 bases, with 9 bases remaining between them. Per germline, CDR1 MNHEY and CDR2 SMNVEV (reference sequence). CDR3 DNA: TGTGCCAGCAGTTTACGCGGTACTAGCACAGATACGCAGTATTTT. Its translation: CASSLRGTSTDTQYF.

This chain joins TRBV18 and TRBJ1-3; the match to TRBD1 covers 7 bases. The ends lost 6 bases at V and 0 bases at J; junction bases unmatched: 5. The CDR3 extends over 15 amino acids. Germline V gene sequence: CDR1 KGHSH, CDR2 LQKENI. The CDR3 region is CASSAAGGSGNTIYF. The CDR3 coding sequence is TGTGCCAGCTCCGCCGCAGGGGGCTCTGGAAACACCATATATTTT.

The chain links TRBV6-1 to TRBJ2-7; D may be TRBD2 (5 bases). The CDR3 has 16 residues. Germline V gene lookup returns CDR1 MNHNS and CDR2 SASEGT. Trimming took 4 bases from V and 3 from J, leaving 19 bases between them. The CDR3 spells CASSGGLRWEYYEQYF. In DNA form, the CDR3 reads TGTGCCAGCAGTGGCGGACTTCGCTGGGAGTACTACGAGCAGTACTTC.

This clone showed up just once. This chain connects TRBV18 to TRBJ2-3; 10 nucleotides line up with TRBD2. CDR1 KGHSH and CDR2 LQKENI come from the germline V gene. The CDR3 loop spans 14 amino acids. With V trimmed by 3 bases and J by 4 bases, 1 base remained unmatched. CDR3 residues: CASSPTSGSDTQYF. CDR3 nucleotides: TGTGCCAGCTCACCGACTAGCGGGTCAGATACGCAGTATTTT.

The CDR3 protein is CASSSRGGEQYF. The CDR3 nucleotides are TGTGCCAGCAGTTCCCGGGGGGGCGAGCAGTACTTC. V gene TRBV6-1 combines with J gene TRBJ2-7; TRBD2 matches at 8 bases. This CDR3 has 12 residues. Germline lookup yields CDR1 MNHNS and CDR2 SASEGT. With 5 bases clipped from V and 6 bases from J, the junction kept 3 bases outside the gene matches.

This clone was seen a handful of times. The chain joins TRBV28 to TRBJ1-5; no clear D. The germline V gene has CDR1 MDHEN and CDR2 SYDVKM. The CDR3 covers 15 residues. Trimming removed 5 bases at V and 2 bases at J, with 13 bases between. CDR3 sequence: CASSSGGQGNQPQHF. The CDR3 DNA is TGTGCCAGCAGTAGCGGAGGGCAGGGCAATCAGCCCCAGCATTTT. Full variable domain (outside the CDR3, taken from reference TRBV28 and TRBJ1-5): DVKVTQSSRYLVKRTGEKVFLECVQDMDHENMFWYRQDPGLGLRLIYFSYDVKMKEKGDIPEGYSVSREKKERFSLILESASTNQTSMYLCASSSGGQGNQPQHFGDGTRLSIL.

The genes are TRBV25-1 and TRBJ2-7, with D tentatively TRBD2 (5 bases). CDR3 size: 13 residues. V lost 7 bases and J lost 7, with 17 bases in between. Germline CDR1 MGHDK, CDR2 SYGVNS. CDR3 coding DNA: TGTGCCAGCACCCAAGGCGGGCTGAGAGAGCAGTACTTC. Its translation: CASTQGGLREQYF.